The source of this TCR beta chain is a study of beta chain features in type 1 diabetes. Expressed TCRB transcripts were sequenced after all isolated RNA was converted to cDNA. Clones were read by immunoSEQ multiplex PCR, and TCRdb kept only the in-frame ones, dropping some. The sample has 150,000 to 190,000 clones; approximately 10% are singletons. This clone was found a few times. Its specificity is not known. The V end was cut by 4 bases, the J end by 0 bases, with 19 bases between. Germline-derived CDR1 and CDR2 are SQVTM and ANQGSEA. The CDR3 has 17 amino acids. Study observations and caveats: Moderate yet significant TCRB CDR3 shortening was seen in Type 1 diabetes patients in all four CD4+ subsets.

The sequenced sample consisted of central memory CD4+ T cells from blood. V usage is TRBV29-1 and J usage is TRBJ1-5; weak D call: TRBD1 (5 bases). This sequence was found in a man aged 25 to 40 with type 1 diabetes. The CDR3 reads CSVVGKVTVHSNQPQHF. CDR3 DNA: TGCAGCGTTGTTGGTAAAGTGACAGTCCATAGCAATCAGCCCCAGCATTTT.